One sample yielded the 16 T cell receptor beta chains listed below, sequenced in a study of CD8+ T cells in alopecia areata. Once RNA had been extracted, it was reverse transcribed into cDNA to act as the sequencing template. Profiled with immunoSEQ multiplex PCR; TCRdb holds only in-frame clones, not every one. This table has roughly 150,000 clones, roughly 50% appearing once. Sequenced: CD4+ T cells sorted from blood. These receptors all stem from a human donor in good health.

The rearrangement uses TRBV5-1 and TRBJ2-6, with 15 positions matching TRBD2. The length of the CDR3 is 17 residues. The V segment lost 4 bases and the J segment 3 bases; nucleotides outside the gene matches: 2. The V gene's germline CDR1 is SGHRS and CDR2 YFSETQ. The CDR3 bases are TGCGCCAGCAGCCGGACTAGCGGGAGGGGTGGGGCCAACGTCCTGACTTTC. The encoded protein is CASSRTSGRGGANVLTF. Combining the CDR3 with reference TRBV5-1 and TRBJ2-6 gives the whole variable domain KAGVTQTPRYLIKTRGQQVTLSCSPISGHRSVSWYQQTPGQGLQFLFEYFSETQRNKGNFPGRFSGRQFSNSRSEMNVSTLELGDSALYLCASSRTSGRGGANVLTFGAGSRLTVL.

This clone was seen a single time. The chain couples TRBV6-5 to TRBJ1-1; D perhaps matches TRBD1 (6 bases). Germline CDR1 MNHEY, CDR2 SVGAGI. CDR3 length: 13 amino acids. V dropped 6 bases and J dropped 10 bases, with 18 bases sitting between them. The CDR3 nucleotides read TGTGCCAGCAGACTACAGGGCGGGCTCGGAGCTTTCTTT. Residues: CASRLQGGLGAFF.

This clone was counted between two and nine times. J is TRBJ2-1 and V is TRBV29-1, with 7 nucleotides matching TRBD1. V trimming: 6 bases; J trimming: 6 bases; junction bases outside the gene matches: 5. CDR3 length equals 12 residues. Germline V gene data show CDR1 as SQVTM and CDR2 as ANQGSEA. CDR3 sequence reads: CSVKDRPNEQFF. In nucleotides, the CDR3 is TGCAGCGTGAAGGACAGGCCCAATGAGCAGTTCTTC.

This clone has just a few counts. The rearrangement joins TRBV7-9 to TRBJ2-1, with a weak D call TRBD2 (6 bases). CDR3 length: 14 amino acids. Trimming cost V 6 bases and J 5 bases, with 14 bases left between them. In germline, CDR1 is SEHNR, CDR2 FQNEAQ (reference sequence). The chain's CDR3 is CASRVPGRHNEQFF. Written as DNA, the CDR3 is TGTGCCAGCAGAGTCCCAGGGAGGCACAATGAGCAGTTCTTC.

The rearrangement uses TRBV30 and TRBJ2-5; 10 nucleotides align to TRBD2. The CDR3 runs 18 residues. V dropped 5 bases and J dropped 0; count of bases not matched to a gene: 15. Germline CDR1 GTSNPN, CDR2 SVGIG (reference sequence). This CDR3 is CAWEQREGRTSYQETQYF. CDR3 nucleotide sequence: TGTGCCTGGGAACAGCGGGAGGGACGTACGTCGTACCAAGAGACCCAGTACTTC.

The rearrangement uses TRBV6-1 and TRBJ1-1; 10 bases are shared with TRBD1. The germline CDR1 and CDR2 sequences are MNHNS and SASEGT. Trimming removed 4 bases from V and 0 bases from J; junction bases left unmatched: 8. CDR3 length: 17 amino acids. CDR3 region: CASSGRDRGAMNTEAFF. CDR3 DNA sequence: TGTGCCAGCAGTGGACGGGACAGGGGTGCCATGAACACTGAAGCTTTCTTT.

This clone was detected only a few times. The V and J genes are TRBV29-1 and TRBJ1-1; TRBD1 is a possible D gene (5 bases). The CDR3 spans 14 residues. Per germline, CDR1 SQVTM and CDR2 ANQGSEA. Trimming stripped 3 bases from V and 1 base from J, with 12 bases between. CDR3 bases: TGCAGCGTTGATCCGGGACGGAGGAACACTGAAGCTTTCTTT. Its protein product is CSVDPGRRNTEAFF.

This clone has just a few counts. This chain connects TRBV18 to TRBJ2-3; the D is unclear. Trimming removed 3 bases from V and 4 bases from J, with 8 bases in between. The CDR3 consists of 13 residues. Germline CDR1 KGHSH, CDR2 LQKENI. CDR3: CASSPQHADTQYF. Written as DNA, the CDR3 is TGTGCCAGCTCACCCCAACATGCAGATACGCAGTATTTT.

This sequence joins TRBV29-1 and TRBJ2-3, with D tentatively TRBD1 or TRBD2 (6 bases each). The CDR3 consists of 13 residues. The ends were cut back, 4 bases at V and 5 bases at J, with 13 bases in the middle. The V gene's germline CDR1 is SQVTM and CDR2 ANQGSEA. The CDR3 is CSVARGQVDTQYF. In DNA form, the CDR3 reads TGCAGCGTTGCCCGGGGGCAGGTAGATACGCAGTATTTT.

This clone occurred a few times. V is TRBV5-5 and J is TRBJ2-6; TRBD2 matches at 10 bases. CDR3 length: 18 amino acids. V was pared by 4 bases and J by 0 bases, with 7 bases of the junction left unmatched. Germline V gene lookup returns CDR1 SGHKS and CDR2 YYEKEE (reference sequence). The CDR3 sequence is CASSPTSGVISGANVLTF. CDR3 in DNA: TGTGCCAGCAGCCCCACTAGCGGGGTGATCTCTGGGGCCAACGTCCTGACTTTC.

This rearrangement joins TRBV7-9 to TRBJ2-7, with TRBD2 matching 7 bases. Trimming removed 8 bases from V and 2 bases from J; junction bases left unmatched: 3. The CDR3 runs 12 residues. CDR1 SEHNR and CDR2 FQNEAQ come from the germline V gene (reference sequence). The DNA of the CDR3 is TGTGCCAGCGGGGAGGGCCCCTACGAGCAGTACTTC. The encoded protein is CASGEGPYEQYF.

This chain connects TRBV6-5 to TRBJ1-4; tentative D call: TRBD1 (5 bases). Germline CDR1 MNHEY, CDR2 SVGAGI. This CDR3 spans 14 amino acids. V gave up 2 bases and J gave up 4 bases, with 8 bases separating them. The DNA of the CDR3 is TGTGCCAGCAGTTACAGCAGGGTTAATGAAAAACTGTTTTTT. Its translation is CASSYSRVNEKLFF.

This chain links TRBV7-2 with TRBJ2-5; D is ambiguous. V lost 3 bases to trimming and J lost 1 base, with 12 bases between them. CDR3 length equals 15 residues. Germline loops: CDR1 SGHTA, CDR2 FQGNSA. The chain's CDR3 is CASSFQVGVQETQYF. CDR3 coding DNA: TGTGCCAGCAGCTTCCAGGTGGGCGTCCAAGAGACCCAGTACTTC.

CDR3 in DNA: TGTGCCAGCAGCTTAGATCTTCCGTATGGCTACACCTTC. Translating it yields CASSLDLPYGYTF. The V call is TRBV11-2, the J call TRBJ1-2; D gene unclear. In germline, CDR1 is SGHAT, CDR2 FQNNGV. The CDR3 consists of 13 residues. V was trimmed by 0 bases and J by 5 bases, leaving 7 bases between them.

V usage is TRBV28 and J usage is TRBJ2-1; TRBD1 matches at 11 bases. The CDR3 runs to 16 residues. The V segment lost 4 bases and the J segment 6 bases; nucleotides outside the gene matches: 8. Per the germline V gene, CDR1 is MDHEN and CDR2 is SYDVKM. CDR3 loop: CASSSPSGTGGNEQFF. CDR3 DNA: TGTGCCAGCAGTTCCCCCTCCGGGACAGGGGGCAATGAGCAGTTCTTC.

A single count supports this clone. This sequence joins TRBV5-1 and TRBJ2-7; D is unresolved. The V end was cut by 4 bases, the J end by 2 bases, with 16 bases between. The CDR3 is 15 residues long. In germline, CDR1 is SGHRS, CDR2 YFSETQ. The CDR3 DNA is TGCGCCAGCAGCGGGATTGTGGGATCGACCTACGAGCAGTACTTC. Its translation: CASSGIVGSTYEQYF.